The present TCR beta chain was sequenced within a study of human T cells and chemical hapten exposure (dated by TCRdb to the early 2020s). In terms of the full investigation: For sensitization, 2% DPC in acetone was applied to a roughly 2 cm by roughly 2 cm area of upper inner arm skin. Blood for TCR sequencing was provided by twenty-nine alopecia patients at one to four time points (pre-sensitization, 2, 6 and 24 weeks). Patient blood was sampled pre-sensitization (week 0) and at 2, 6 and about 24 weeks after DPC sensitization. Patch testing was done on the upper back using Finn chambers containing 0.01% DPC, and results were scored after 6 days according to International Contact Dermatitis Research Group standards. Peripheral blood TCR repertoire changes were tracked in vivo in alopecia patients during primary and secondary sensitization to the hapten diphenylcyclopropenone (DPC). Libraries were combined into a pool for sequencing, and differences in TCR yield between samples came mainly from small differences in library volumes within the pool. Patients additionally received weekly therapeutic DPC doses to the scalp throughout the roughly 25-week study period. Most of the patients in the cohort were female, and the cohort covered alopecia areata with under or over 50% scalp involvement, alopecia totalis and alopecia universalis.

Library preparation employed RACE. The instrument was a NextSeq 500. During library preparation, unique molecular identifiers were attached to individual cDNA molecules so that TCRs could be counted quantitatively and reproducibly. For every blood RNA sample, sequencing covered both the TCR alpha and TCR beta chains. In the paper's pipeline: The median number of TCRs per sample was 95,638, ranging from about 20,000 to 690,600. V, J and CDR3 annotation of the TCR reads was performed with the Decombinator software suite. To make PS versus PT1 abundance plots, every sample was subsampled to the same number of TCRs (28,000). TCRs were defined as expanded if absent before sensitization and observed at least eight times at the 2-week time point. The raw public reads went through TCRdb reprocessing: fastp at Q25, MiXCR clone calling, in-frame beta chains kept. A single entry per CDR3 protein holds the most common genes and DNA from its merged rows. The authors' filters were not applied to this entry. This sample comprises around 57,000 distinct CDR3 sequences, around 11% of them detected only once. The top ten clones comprise about 4% of the sample.

Only a few counts were recorded for this clonotype. Its recognized antigen is unknown. Base quality data are lacking; no much larger clone is found one base away. The meaning of the sample's time point label: pre-sensitization, week 0. Per the publication, the treatment or condition label means: therapeutic diphenylcyclopropenone sensitization with weekly scalp DPC. At each patch-test visit, blood was drawn before the patch test was applied. Patients were considered eligible if aged 18 to 70, diagnosed with alopecia and deemed suitable for DPC therapy, and patients were excluded if pregnant. Total RNA was isolated from unfractionated whole blood collected in Tempus Blood RNA tubes. Overall study results and their limits: Patch test score was positively correlated with the number of PT1 expanded TCRs, with significance at thresholds 8, 16 and 32 but not at 4. After repeated subsampling, changes were observed in the strength of the expansion versus patch-test correlation and in the threshold at which the correlation became significant. All patients had alopecia, a presumed autoimmune disease, so their immune response might differ from that of healthy individuals. No change with DPC sensitization was found in the number of TCRs above 1 in 1000 frequency, and no evidence of global repertoire structure alterations was found. Expanded TCRs formed significantly more large CDR3 similarity clusters than pre-sensitization or healthy control sets, consistent with antigen-driven responses.

The CDR3 runs 16 amino acids, cysteine and phenylalanine included. The sequence is cut down to CDR3 DNA, 48 bases in frame from base 1. From a lookup of the germline V gene, CDR1 and CDR2 are MGHRA and YSYEKL. V is pared back by 4 bases and J by 7 bases, with 19 bases lying between the germline termini. The source material was whole blood, sampled in connection with sensitization to the hapten diphenylcyclopropenone (DPC). The source of this sequence is a woman aged 40 to 49 with alopecia areata. Some clones in this sample may be carry-over from other donors' samples. The chain links TRBV4-1 with TRBJ2-2; a tentative D match to TRBD2 spans 6 bases. The CDR3 reads as follows: CASSPHSGGGIGELFF. Read as DNA, the sequence is TGCGCCAGCAGCCCTCATAGCGGAGGCGGGATCGGGGAGCTGTTTTTT.